The next 9 T cell receptor beta chains were all read from a single sample in a study of T cell repertoires in aging, cancer and after chemotherapy. A mixed TRB-A/B primer pool amplified rearranged TRB by multiplex touch-down PCR. A single record per CDR3 protein comes from TCRdb applying MiXCR to the multiplex PCR reads. Among 500 or so distinct CDR3 sequences listed, 18% were seen once. Peripheral blood genomic DNA, not sorted cells or RNA, was the template. Sequencing was carried out using blood. These receptors were collected from a human donor with a solid tumor.

This clonotype appeared a few times. The chain uses TRBV5-5 and TRBJ2-5; possible D gene TRBD1, 5 bases. The germline V gene encodes CDR1 SGHKS and CDR2 YYEKEE (reference sequence). This CDR3 spans 15 amino acids. V was clipped by 1 base and J by 5 bases, with 15 bases between them. Here the CDR3 reads CASSLQGRAGETQYF. CDR3 sequence (DNA): TGTGCCAGCAGCTTGCAGGGCAGAGCAGGGGAGACCCAGTACTTC. The whole variable domain, filled in from reference TRBV5-5 and TRBJ2-5, reads DAGVTQSPTHLIKTRGQQVTLRCSPISGHKSVSWYQQVLGQGPQFIFQYYEKEERGRGNFPDRFSARQFPNYSSELNVNALLLGDSALYLCASSLQGRAGETQYFGPGTRLLVL.

By frequency in the sample, this clonotype is large (0.1 to 1%). V usage is TRBV20-1 and J usage is TRBJ2-3, with D tentatively TRBD2 (6 bases). CDR1 and CDR2 from the germline V gene are DFQATT and SNEGSKA (reference sequence). The V and J ends lost 1 base and 8 bases respectively, with 19 bases between them. The CDR3 runs 15 residues. In DNA form, the CDR3 reads TGCAGTGCTAGAGGACGTGGTCTAGAGGAGGGTACGCAGTATTTT. Protein sequence: CSARGRGLEEGTQYF.

In its sample, this clonotype ranks as medium-sized. The V gene is TRBV10-2, the J gene TRBJ2-2, with D perhaps assigned TRBD1 or TRBD2 (5 bases each). Germline V gives CDR1 WSHSY, CDR2 SAAADI. With 2 bases removed from V and 5 bases from J, the gap between germline ends came to 12 bases. The CDR3 covers 15 residues. In nucleotides, the CDR3 is TGCGCCAGCAGTGAGAGTGTGAGGGGAACCGGGGAGCTGTTTTTT. Its protein product is CASSESVRGTGELFF.

The V call is TRBV4-3, the J call TRBJ1-1; D possibly corresponds to TRBD1 (6 bases). The germline V and J ends were trimmed by 0 bases and 0 bases, with 14 bases remaining between them. Germline lookup yields CDR1 LGHNA and CDR2 YSLEER. The CDR3 contains 17 residues. The CDR3: CASSQDPEGVLNTEAFF. The CDR3 DNA reads TGCGCCAGCAGCCAAGATCCGGAGGGGGTATTGAACACTGAAGCTTTCTTT.

By frequency in the sample, this clonotype is large. This chain connects TRBV18 to TRBJ1-5; D remains unclear. Germline CDR1 and CDR2: KGHSH and LQKENI. Trimming stripped 3 bases from V and 4 bases from J, with 7 bases between. This CDR3 has 13 residues. Written as DNA, the CDR3 is TGTGCCAGCTCACCGGGAGGAAATCAGCCCCAGCATTTT. Translating it yields CASSPGGNQPQHF.

By sample share, this clonotype is large. This chain joins TRBV30 and TRBJ1-1; unclear D gene. Trimming took off 3 bases at V and 3 bases at J, with 8 bases between the two ends. The CDR3 is made up of 12 amino acids. Germline loops: CDR1 GTSNPN, CDR2 SVGIG (reference sequence). The CDR3 DNA is TGTGCCTGGAGCCCGTCGGACACTGAAGCTTTCTTT. This sequence encodes CAWSPSDTEAFF. Full variable domain (rest looked up from reference TRBV30 and TRBJ1-1): SQTIHQWPATLVQPVGSPLSLECTVEGTSNPNLYWYRQAAGRGLQLLFYSVGIGQISSEVPQNLSASRPQDRQFILSSKKLLLSDSGFYLCAWSPSDTEAFFGQGTRLTVV.

This clonotype was seen more than once but under ten times. The chain joins TRBV19 to TRBJ1-2, with D tentatively TRBD1 (6 bases). The germline gives CDR1 LNHDA, CDR2 SQIVND (reference sequence). The length of the CDR3 is 16 residues. Trimming stripped 4 bases from V and 5 bases from J, with 20 bases between. This CDR3 is CASSKDQTGSKYGYTF. As DNA, the CDR3 is TGTGCCAGTAGTAAAGACCAGACAGGATCAAAGTATGGCTACACCTTC.

By sample share, this clonotype is large (0.1 to 1%). The chain carries TRBV18 and TRBJ2-7; D is possibly TRBD1 or TRBD2 (5 bases each). The CDR3 sequence is 15 residues long. Between the trimmed V and J ends, which lost 3 bases and 3 bases, there was a span of 15 bases. CDR1 and CDR2 from the germline V gene are KGHSH and LQKENI. CDR3 residues: CASSPLRDLNYEQYF. Here the CDR3 DNA reads TGTGCCAGCTCACCCCTCCGGGACCTAAACTACGAGCAGTACTTC.

This clonotype is labeled large (0.1 to 1%). CDR3 residues: CASSDSGGADTQYF. The CDR3 DNA follows: TGTGCCAGCAGTGACTCAGGGGGCGCAGATACGCAGTATTTT. The genes are TRBV6-4 and TRBJ2-3, with TRBD1 matching over 7 bases. The CDR3 contains 14 residues. V shed 0 bases, J shed 4 bases, and the junction held 1 base outside the gene matches. The germline CDR1 and CDR2 sequences are MRHNA and SNTAGT.